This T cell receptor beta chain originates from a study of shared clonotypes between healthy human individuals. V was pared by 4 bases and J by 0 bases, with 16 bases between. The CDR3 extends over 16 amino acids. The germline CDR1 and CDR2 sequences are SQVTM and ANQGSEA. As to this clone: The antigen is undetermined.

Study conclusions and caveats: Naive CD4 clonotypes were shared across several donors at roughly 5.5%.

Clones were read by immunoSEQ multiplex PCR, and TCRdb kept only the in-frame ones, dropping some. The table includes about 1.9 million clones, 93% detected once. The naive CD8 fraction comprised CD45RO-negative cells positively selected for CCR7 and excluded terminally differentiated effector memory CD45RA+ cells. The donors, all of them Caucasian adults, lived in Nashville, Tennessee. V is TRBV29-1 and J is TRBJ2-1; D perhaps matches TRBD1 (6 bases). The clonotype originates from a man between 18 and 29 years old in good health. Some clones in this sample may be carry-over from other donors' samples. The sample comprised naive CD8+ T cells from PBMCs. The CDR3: CSVVSRDIPSYNEQFF. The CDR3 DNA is TGCAGCGTTGTTTCTCGGGACATACCCTCCTACAATGAGCAGTTCTTC.